Listed below are T cell receptor beta chains from one sample, sequenced in a study of PD-L1 blockade in urothelial cancer. The data were produced by immunoSEQ multiplex PCR, yet TCRdb's version contains in-frame clones alone and is incomplete. The sample gives around 46,000 clones, 85% to 90% of which show up once; approximately 2.5% is in the top ten. The sample was PBMCs, taken around atezolizumab (anti-PD-L1) treatment. Receptor source: a man between 60 and 70 years old with urothelial cancer. The CDR3 runs from the conserved cysteine through the conserved F or W. The D gene is left open where the match is weak. Size is stated for part of the rows, as once, few or many counts, or as a class when the clone is expanded.

size: -
D: -
V: TRBV28
J: TRBJ2-5
CDR3: CASRAGEGETQYF
DNA: TGTGCCAGCAGAGCAGGGGAGGGAGAGACCCAGTACTTC

size: -
D: TRBD1
V: TRBV7-9
J: TRBJ2-7
CDR3: CASSSSGTGGLQQYF
DNA: TGTGCCAGCAGTAGCTCCGGGACAGGGGGCCTCCAGCAGTACTTC

size: -
D: -
V: TRBV7-2
J: TRBJ2-3
CDR3: CASSTVGSRSTDTQYF
DNA: TGTGCCAGCAGCACCGTGGGCAGTAGGAGCACAGATACGCAGTATTTT

size: -
D: -
V: TRBV10-3
J: TRBJ2-1
CDR3: CAISESGRGVNEQFF
DNA: TGTGCCATCAGTGAGTCTGGCAGGGGCGTCAATGAGCAGTTCTTC

size: -
D: -
V: TRBV11-3
J: TRBJ2-1
CDR3: CASSSGLHQENEQFF
DNA: TGTGCCAGCAGCTCGGGACTTCATCAAGAAAATGAGCAGTTCTTC

size: once
D: -
V: TRBV7-2
J: TRBJ2-7
CDR3: CASSLAATGALEQYF
DNA: TGTGCCAGCAGCTTAGCCGCGACAGGAGCCCTCGAGCAGTACTTC

size: -
D: TRBD1
V: TRBV30
J: TRBJ1-1
CDR3: CAWSEKGARTEAFF
DNA: TGTGCCTGGAGTGAAAAGGGGGCGCGAACTGAAGCTTTCTTT

size: -
D: -
V: TRBV11-2
J: TRBJ1-4
CDR3: CASSYLRTASRGYNEKLFF
DNA: TGTGCCAGCAGCTACCTAAGGACAGCCTCGAGGGGCTATAATGAAAAACTGTTTTTT

size: -
D: -
V: TRBV27
J: TRBJ2-6
CDR3: CASSSRQDSGANVLTF
DNA: TGTGCCAGCAGTTCTCGACAGGACTCTGGGGCCAACGTCCTGACTTTC

size: -
D: -
V: TRBV27
J: TRBJ1-2
CDR3: CASSLSHTNYGYTF
DNA: TGTGCCAGCAGTTTAAGTCACACTAACTATGGCTACACCTTC

size: -
D: -
V: TRBV6-1
J: TRBJ2-7
CDR3: CASSGGQTLSYEQYF
DNA: TGTGCCAGCAGTGGCGGACAAACACTCTCCTACGAGCAGTACTTC

size: once
D: -
V: TRBV5-4
J: TRBJ1-6
CDR3: CASTTGTSVYNSPLHF
DNA: TGTGCCAGCACCACCGGGACATCCGTCTATAATTCACCCCTCCACTTT

size: -
D: TRBD1
V: TRBV30
J: TRBJ2-2
CDR3: CAWSRAGGAKGELFF
DNA: TGTGCCTGGAGCCGGGCAGGGGGCGCGAAAGGGGAGCTGTTTTTT

size: -
D: TRBD2
V: TRBV10-1
J: TRBJ2-1
CDR3: CAGLAGEVEQFF
DNA: TGCGCCGGGCTAGCGGGAGAGGTTGAGCAGTTCTTC

size: -
D: TRBD1
V: TRBV9
J: TRBJ2-7
CDR3: CASSGMTGAPYEQYF
DNA: TGTGCCAGCAGCGGAATGACAGGGGCACCCTACGAGCAGTACTTC

size: -
D: -
V: TRBV16
J: TRBJ1-3
CDR3: CASSQGQSGNTIYF
DNA: TGTGCCAGCAGCCAAGGACAGTCTGGAAACACCATATATTTT

size: once
D: -
V: TRBV5-1
J: TRBJ1-2
CDR3: CASSLGYNNGYTF
DNA: TGCGCCAGCAGCTTGGGTTACAACAATGGCTACACCTTC

size: medium-sized
D: -
V: TRBV4-1
J: TRBJ1-2
CDR3: CASSQDPGFVYGYTF
DNA: TGCGCCAGCAGCCAAGATCCAGGGTTCGTCTATGGCTACACCTTC

size: -
D: -
V: TRBV27
J: TRBJ1-1
CDR3: CASSFRGLGAEAFF
DNA: TGTGCCAGCAGTTTTCGGGGACTCGGCGCTGAAGCTTTCTTT

size: few
D: TRBD1
V: TRBV6-6
J: TRBJ2-7
CDR3: CASFVSGGPSYEQYF
DNA: TGTGCCAGCTTTGTCTCAGGGGGCCCATCCTACGAGCAGTACTTC

size: -
D: -
V: TRBV7-2
J: TRBJ2-7
CDR3: CASSPSLFAEQYF
DNA: TGTGCCAGCAGCCCGTCACTCTTTGCCGAGCAGTACTTC

size: once
D: -
V: TRBV7-9
J: TRBJ2-7
CDR3: CASSLGEYEQYF
DNA: TGTGCCAGCAGCTTAGGGGAGTACGAGCAGTACTTC

size: -
D: -
V: TRBV6-1
J: TRBJ1-5
CDR3: CASSSRETQHF
DNA: TGTGCCAGCAGTTCAAGGGAGACCCAGCATTTT

size: -
D: -
V: TRBV19
J: TRBJ1-5
CDR3: CASSMATRDNQPQHF
DNA: TGTGCCAGTAGTATGGCGACGCGGGACAATCAGCCCCAGCATTTT

size: -
D: TRBD2
V: TRBV7-2
J: TRBJ2-1
CDR3: CASSLVAGVKNEQFF
DNA: TGTGCCAGCAGCTTAGTCGCGGGAGTGAAAAATGAGCAGTTCTTC

size: -
D: -
V: TRBV27
J: TRBJ1-2
CDR3: CASSSFRAGSLTGYGYTF
DNA: TGTGCCAGCAGTTCATTCAGAGCAGGTTCACTTACCGGCTATGGCTACACCTTC

size: -
D: TRBD2
V: TRBV7-9
J: TRBJ2-7
CDR3: CASRGGGTPYEQYF
DNA: TGTGCCAGCAGGGGGGGAGGGACCCCCTACGAGCAGTACTTC

size: -
D: TRBD2
V: TRBV6-1
J: TRBJ2-1
CDR3: CASSAGRVASYNEQFF
DNA: TGTGCCAGCAGTGCTGGGAGGGTGGCCTCCTACAATGAGCAGTTCTTC

size: -
D: -
V: TRBV19
J: TRBJ1-2
CDR3: CASSRDILSYGYTF
DNA: TGTGCCAGTAGCCGGGACATACTTTCCTATGGCTACACCTTC

size: few
D: TRBD2
V: TRBV6-1
J: TRBJ2-3
CDR3: CASSESSGGPQYF
DNA: TGTGCCAGCAGTGAAAGTAGCGGGGGTCCGCAGTATTTT

size: -
D: -
V: TRBV5-1
J: TRBJ2-5
CDR3: CASTAGANRETQYF
DNA: TGCGCCAGCACAGCGGGCGCAAATCGAGAGACCCAGTACTTC

size: -
D: TRBD1
V: TRBV19
J: TRBJ2-3
CDR3: CASSMGQGGTDTQYF
DNA: TGTGCCAGTAGTATGGGACAGGGGGGCACAGATACGCAGTATTTT

size: -
D: TRBD2
V: TRBV7-2
J: TRBJ2-1
CDR3: CASSLVPSGKTLHEQFF
DNA: TGTGCCAGCAGCTTAGTGCCTAGCGGGAAAACTCTACATGAGCAGTTCTTC

size: few
D: -
V: TRBV19
J: TRBJ1-2
CDR3: CASSPEGAYGYTF
DNA: TGTGCCAGTAGTCCGGAAGGAGCCTATGGCTACACCTTC

size: -
D: TRBD1
V: TRBV2
J: TRBJ1-6
CDR3: CASRIDRVPSSPLHF
DNA: TGTGCCAGCAGGATTGACAGGGTACCGTCCTCACCCCTCCACTTT

size: -
D: TRBD2
V: TRBV7-6
J: TRBJ2-1
CDR3: CASSFREGLYNEQFF
DNA: TGTGCCAGCAGCTTTCGGGAGGGCCTGTACAATGAGCAGTTCTTC

size: -
D: TRBD2
V: TRBV2
J: TRBJ2-3
CDR3: CASRTGLPTDTQYF
DNA: TGTGCCAGCAGGACGGGACTACCCACAGATACGCAGTATTTT

size: -
D: -
V: TRBV6-5
J: TRBJ1-5
CDR3: CASSYDNSGNQPQHF
DNA: TGTGCCAGCAGTTACGACAACTCGGGCAATCAGCCCCAGCATTTT

size: -
D: TRBD1
V: TRBV5-1
J: TRBJ2-7
CDR3: CASSLAPVVTGVEQYF
DNA: TGCGCCAGCAGCTTGGCCCCCGTGGTAACAGGGGTCGAGCAGTACTTC

size: -
D: TRBD2
V: TRBV4-3
J: TRBJ2-2
CDR3: CASRVSREWVTGELFF
DNA: TGCGCCAGCAGGGTCTCGCGGGAGTGGGTCACCGGGGAGCTGTTTTTT

size: -
D: TRBD2
V: TRBV6-6
J: TRBJ2-7
CDR3: CASSPPGRGVYEQYF
DNA: TGTGCCAGCAGTCCTCCCGGGAGGGGCGTCTACGAGCAGTACTTC

size: -
D: TRBD1
V: TRBV28
J: TRBJ1-5
CDR3: CASSFDRVSQPQHF
DNA: TGTGCCAGCAGTTTCGACAGGGTAAGTCAGCCCCAGCATTTT

size: once
D: -
V: TRBV27
J: TRBJ2-7
CDR3: CASSYGTSYEQYF
DNA: TGTGCCAGCTCTTACGGGACTTCCTACGAGCAGTACTTC

size: -
D: -
V: TRBV9
J: TRBJ1-1
CDR3: CASSVGGGRTEAFF
DNA: TGTGCCAGCAGCGTAGGGGGGGGTCGCACTGAAGCTTTCTTT

size: -
D: -
V: TRBV9
J: TRBJ1-1
CDR3: CASSVTGLNTEAFF
DNA: TGTGCCAGCAGCGTGACAGGCCTGAACACTGAAGCTTTCTTT

size: -
D: -
V: TRBV9
J: TRBJ2-7
CDR3: CASSVVPGTYEQYF
DNA: TGTGCCAGCAGCGTAGTGCCAGGCACCTACGAGCAGTACTTC

size: few
D: -
V: TRBV30
J: TRBJ2-7
CDR3: CAWSESAIFEQYF
DNA: TGTGCCTGGAGTGAGAGTGCTATATTTGAGCAGTACTTC

size: -
D: -
V: TRBV10-3
J: TRBJ1-3
CDR3: CATAAGGNTIYF
DNA: TGTGCCACCGCGGCGGGAGGAAACACCATATATTTT